The clone carrying this TCR beta chain has more than one count but fewer than ten. In the study's own analysis: Reference gene primer amplification in the assay estimated nucleated cell counts. Clones were sequenced by immunoSEQ multiplex PCR, and TCRdb holds only the in-frame ones, with some missing. The D gene and trimming were derived from the DNA, and the V and J assignments and clone size from that table. The repertoire consists of about 130,000 clones, with 88% occurring once and the leading ten covering more than 0.9%. The sample comes from a study of blood T cell repertoires in COVID-19. About the study: Researchers got acute and convalescent COVID-19 samples from the United States, Italy and Spain. In each case, the material was cDNA or gDNA derived from T cells, B-cell-depleted T cells, or PBMCs.

Looked up from germline, CDR1 is SGHRS and CDR2 is YFSETQ. The CDR3 has 16 amino acids. Between the trimmed V and J ends, which lost 4 bases and 0 bases, there was a span of 13 bases. The chain links TRBV5-1 to TRBJ1-4; a weak D match, TRBD1 (6 bases). The sequencing sample was made of peripheral blood. The receptor was isolated from a woman of 80 years or more with acute or convalescent COVID-19. DNA for the CDR3: TGCGCCAGCAGCAGGACAGCCGAGCCAACTAATGAAAAACTGTTTTTT. It translates to CASSRTAEPTNEKLFF. Using reference TRBV5-1 and TRBJ1-4 for the parts outside the CDR3, the full variable domain is KAGVTQTPRYLIKTRGQQVTLSCSPISGHRSVSWYQQTPGQGLQFLFEYFSETQRNKGNFPGRFSGRQFSNSRSEMNVSTLELGDSALYLCASSRTAEPTNEKLFFGSGTQLSVL.